These 30 T cell receptor beta chains share one sample of origin, sequenced in a study of OX40 agonist ivuxolimab in advanced cancers. Preparation of the library involved the immunoSEQ multiplex PCR assay. This is the immuneACCESS table as TCRdb keeps it, with only in-frame sequences that have V and J called. A part of the clones is gone; compared with another copy, unresolved V genes explain less than half, and the rest is unexplained. The table for this sample lists fewer than 95,000 clones; roughly 80% of them were counted only once. The ten most abundant clones make up 0.44% of the sample. The specimen was CD4+ or CD8+ T cells sorted from blood, collected in a trial of the OX40 agonist ivuxolimab. The receptors come from an adult with an advanced solid tumor such as melanoma, head and neck, liver or kidney cancer.

The chain recombines TRBV7-6 with TRBJ2-5; possibly TRBD1 or TRBD2 for D (5 bases each). Germline CDR1 is SGHVS and CDR2 is FNYEAQ. This CDR3 has 15 residues. V lost 1 base and J 7 bases, leaving 16 bases between the germline ends. The CDR3 region is CASSLVGQDGATQYF. The CDR3, as DNA: TGTGCCAGCAGCTTAGTAGGTCAAGACGGGGCGACCCAGTACTTC.

This clone was observed many times. Here the CDR3 DNA reads TGCGCCAGCAGCCCCGGGACGGGCCCTTTCTCTGGAAACACCATATATTTT. Translated, it gives CASSPGTGPFSGNTIYF. The rearrangement uses TRBV5-1 and TRBJ1-3; a weak D match, TRBD1 (5 bases). Germline V CDR1 and CDR2: SGHRS, YFSETQ. The CDR3 runs 17 residues. The V gene lost 4 bases and the J gene lost 0 bases, with 17 bases spanning the gap.

The chain couples TRBV5-4 to TRBJ2-3, with D maybe TRBD2 (6 bases). The length of the CDR3 is 14 residues. V dropped 4 bases and J dropped 4 bases, with 13 bases sitting between them. Per germline, CDR1 SGHNT and CDR2 YYREEE (reference sequence). Here the CDR3 reads CASSLTRSADTQYF. CDR3 nucleotide sequence: TGTGCCAGCAGCCTGACTAGATCCGCAGATACGCAGTATTTT.

The genes are TRBV9 and TRBJ2-3, with 9 bases aligning to TRBD1. Germline CDR1 is SGDLS and CDR2 is YYNGEE. CDR3 length: 14 amino acids. The J segment lost 11 bases and the V segment lost 4 bases, leaving 11 bases of the junction unmatched. The CDR3 coding sequence is TGTGCCAGCAGCCCAAGGGACAGGGACCGTGAGCAGTATTTT. It specifies CASSPRDRDREQYF.

This clone was seen a few times. The chain has TRBV10-3 and TRBJ1-6; unclear D gene. There are 16 residues in the CDR3. From germline, CDR1 is ENHRY and CDR2 SYGVKD. The V end lost 2 bases, the J end lost 9 bases, and 17 bases lay between the germline ends. CDR3 DNA: TGTGCCATCAGTGAGAGTTCAGGTTCGGCGGCTTCACCCCTCCACTTT. Translated: CAISESSGSAASPLHF.

The gene calls are TRBV18 and TRBJ1-1; D is ambiguous. This CDR3 has 13 residues. The V gene's germline CDR1 is KGHSH and CDR2 LQKENI. Trimming cost V 3 bases and J 0 bases, with 5 bases left between them. The CDR3 DNA follows: TGTGCCAGCTCACCGGAGTTGAACACTGAAGCTTTCTTT. This sequence encodes CASSPELNTEAFF.

The chain links TRBV28 to TRBJ1-1, with D possibly being TRBD1 (5 bases). The germline V and J ends were trimmed by 6 bases and 8 bases, with 22 bases remaining between them. Germline V CDR1 and CDR2: MDHEN, SYDVKM. The CDR3 has 15 amino acids. The CDR3 DNA follows: TGTGCCAGCAGCCCATCCGGCTCGGGGGGTCGAGAAGCTTTCTTT. This codes for CASSPSGSGGREAFF.

This rearrangement joins TRBV5-1 to TRBJ1-2; 12 bases align to TRBD1. The CDR3 has 16 amino acids. The germline V gene encodes CDR1 SGHRS and CDR2 YFSETQ. V lost 2 bases to trimming and J lost 8 bases; unmatched junction nucleotides: 10. The CDR3 nucleotides are TGCGCCAGCAGCTTCCAGCCGGGACAGGGGGCATGGGGCTACACCTTC. Encoded protein: CASSFQPGQGAWGYTF.

CDR3: CASSSAGGHQDTQYF. CDR3 nucleotides: TGTGCCAGCAGTTCAGCGGGGGGGCATCAAGATACGCAGTATTTT. The rearrangement uses TRBV28 and TRBJ2-3, with 10 bases lining up with TRBD2. V lost 4 bases, J lost 5 bases, and 6 bases stayed unmatched. CDR1 and CDR2 from the germline V gene are MDHEN and SYDVKM. The CDR3 is made up of 15 amino acids.

The chain has TRBV28 and TRBJ1-1; the D gene is possibly TRBD1 (6 bases). With 3 bases removed from V and 4 bases from J, the gap between germline ends came to 21 bases. CDR1 is MDHEN and CDR2 is SYDVKM in the germline V gene. CDR3 length: 17 residues. For the CDR3, the DNA is TGTGCCAGCAGTTTTTTCAGGGGAGGGGGATTGACCACTGAAGCTTTCTTT. It encodes CASSFFRGGGLTTEAFF.

This chain uses TRBV19 with TRBJ1-3, with 8 nucleotides matching TRBD1. Germline V gives CDR1 LNHDA, CDR2 SQIVND (reference sequence). This CDR3 comprises 17 residues. The J segment lost 2 bases and the V segment lost 3 bases, leaving 9 bases of the junction unmatched. The CDR3 reads CASSIISGTGPGNTIYF. The CDR3 nucleotides read TGTGCCAGTAGTATCATTTCAGGGACAGGACCTGGAAACACCATATATTTT.

V usage is TRBV28 and J usage is TRBJ2-7, with a tentative D call TRBD2 (6 bases). Germline V gene data show CDR1 as MDHEN and CDR2 as SYDVKM. The CDR3 has 13 residues. The ends were cut back, 10 bases at V and 2 bases at J, with 15 bases in the middle. The CDR3 loop is CATFGTGTYEQYF. As DNA, the CDR3 is TGTGCCACCTTCGGGACTGGTACCTACGAGCAGTACTTC.

This clone was observed a single time. The chain is built from TRBV28 and TRBJ1-5; D is possibly TRBD1 (5 bases). Germline V gene sequence: CDR1 MDHEN, CDR2 SYDVKM. The CDR3 totals 14 residues. Trimming pared 10 bases from V and 8 bases from J, leaving 21 bases between. The CDR3 spells CAIAGGGSGKPQHF. DNA for the CDR3: TGTGCCATTGCTGGGGGGGGGTCGGGAAAGCCCCAGCATTTT.

The chain carries TRBV7-2 and TRBJ2-2; D is uncertain. There are 15 residues in the CDR3. CDR1 and CDR2 from the germline V gene are SGHTA and FQGNSA. The V end was cut by 2 bases, the J end by 5 bases, with 12 bases between. This chain's CDR3 is CASSLYPGWTGELFF. The CDR3 DNA is TGTGCCAGCAGCTTATATCCGGGCTGGACCGGGGAGCTGTTTTTT.

The V call is TRBV7-6, the J call TRBJ1-2; TRBD1 might be the D (5 bases). Deletions cut 1 base from V and 6 bases from J, with 12 bases between. CDR3 length: 14 residues. Per germline, CDR1 SGHVS and CDR2 FNYEAQ. CDR3 DNA sequence: TGTGCCAGCAGCTTAGGAGCGACAGCCAATGGCTACACCTTC. It codes for CASSLGATANGYTF.

The chain uses TRBV16 and TRBJ1-1; unclear D gene. CDR1 and CDR2 (germline): KGHSY, FQNENV. The CDR3 loop spans 13 amino acids. Trimming left V 0 bases short and J 0 bases short, with 2 bases between. Here the CDR3 reads CASSQSLNTEAFF. The DNA for the CDR3 is TGTGCCAGCAGCCAATCTCTGAACACTGAAGCTTTCTTT.

The rearrangement uses TRBV28 and TRBJ2-1; TRBD1 agrees at 7 bases. Losses at the gene ends were 3 bases for V and 8 bases for J; bases not matched to a gene: 10. The CDR3 has 15 amino acids. CDR1 and CDR2 from the germline V gene are MDHEN and SYDVKM. In DNA, the CDR3 is TGTGCCAGCAGTTTTTCAGGGGGTGTCGGGTATGAGCAGTTCTTC. As protein: CASSFSGGVGYEQFF. Together with reference TRBV28 and TRBJ2-1, the CDR3 gives the full variable domain: DVKVTQSSRYLVKRTGEKVFLECVQDMDHENMFWYRQDPGLGLRLIYFSYDVKMKEKGDIPEGYSVSREKKERFSLILESASTNQTSMYLCASSFSGGVGYEQFFGPGTRLTVL.

The rearrangement links TRBV10-1 to TRBJ2-1, with D possibly being TRBD2 (7 bases). Germline V gene data show CDR1 as WNHNN and CDR2 as SYGVQD (reference sequence). CDR3 length: 15 residues. The ends were cut back, 4 bases at V and 7 bases at J, with 17 bases in the middle. The chain's CDR3 is CASSGGGHRENEQFF. CDR3 nucleotides: TGCGCCAGCAGTGGGGGGGGACATCGCGAGAATGAGCAGTTCTTC.

This clone was detected only once. The V and J genes are TRBV6-6 and TRBJ1-1; D is unclear. V shed 8 bases and J shed 2 bases, with 6 bases lying between them. The CDR3 consists of 11 residues. Germline V gene lookup returns CDR1 MNHNY and CDR2 SVGAGI (reference sequence). The DNA of the CDR3 is TGTGCCAGCCGGTCAAACACTGAAGCTTTCTTT. It translates to CASRSNTEAFF.

Here the CDR3 reads CASSLNWVAWDTEAFF. The CDR3 DNA reads TGTGCCAGCAGCTTAAATTGGGTGGCGTGGGACACTGAAGCTTTCTTT. The chain is built from TRBV7-9 and TRBJ1-1, with unresolved D. CDR1 is SEHNR and CDR2 is FQNEAQ in the germline V gene (reference sequence). The CDR3 extends over 16 amino acids. The V end was cut by 2 bases, the J end by 3 bases, with 16 bases between.

This clone was seen only once. The chain has TRBV28 and TRBJ2-1, with 9 bases that match TRBD2. V gave up 10 bases and J gave up 5 bases; unmatched junction bases: 3. This CDR3 comprises 12 residues. CDR1 is MDHEN and CDR2 is SYDVKM in the germline V gene. Here the CDR3 DNA reads TGTGCCACCCTAGCGGGACACAATGAGCAGTTCTTC. Residues: CATLAGHNEQFF.

This chain connects TRBV7-2 to TRBJ2-1, with D perhaps TRBD1 (6 bases). The germline V gene encodes CDR1 SGHTA and CDR2 FQGNSA. This CDR3 contains 18 residues. V lost 4 bases, J lost 1 base, and 20 bases lay in between. The CDR3 sequence: CASSSDSGAARSYNEQFF. The CDR3 DNA sequence: TGTGCCAGCAGCTCGGACAGTGGAGCCGCGAGGTCCTACAATGAGCAGTTCTTC.

This chain links TRBV7-9 with TRBJ1-1, with D tentatively TRBD1 (6 bases). The germline CDR1 and CDR2 sequences are SEHNR and FQNEAQ (reference sequence). V was cut by 5 bases and J by 0 bases, with 10 bases left in between. This CDR3 is 14 amino acids long. CDR3 nucleotide sequence: TGTGCCAGCAGCCGCGGACAGATGAACACTGAAGCTTTCTTT. Its translation is CASSRGQMNTEAFF. Together with reference TRBV7-9 and TRBJ1-1, the CDR3 gives the full variable domain: DTGVSQNPRHKITKRGQNVTFRCDPISEHNRLYWYRQTLGQGPEFLTYFQNEAQLEKSRLLSDRFSAERPKGSFSTLEIQRTEQGDSAMYLCASSRGQMNTEAFFGQGTRLTVV.

Comment on this clone: The same CDR3 can be traced to other DNA sequences in this sample. The rearrangement uses TRBV28 and TRBJ1-2; D not certain. Germline CDR1 MDHEN, CDR2 SYDVKM. V lost 3 bases to trimming and J lost 5 bases, with 7 bases between them. The length of the CDR3 is 12 residues. The CDR3 region has the DNA TGTGCCAGCAGTTTTAACAGTTATGGCTACACCTTC. Translation gives CASSFNSYGYTF.

The rearrangement joins TRBV27 to TRBJ2-3; D is tentatively TRBD1 or TRBD2 (5 bases each). The CDR3 is 16 amino acids. The V gene's germline CDR1 is MNHEY and CDR2 SMNVEV (reference sequence). Between the trimmed V and J ends, which lost 0 bases and 2 bases, there was a span of 12 bases. The CDR3 nucleotides are TGTGCCAGCAGTTTATCGTGGGGGAGCTACACAGATACGCAGTATTTT. It is translated as CASSLSWGSYTDTQYF.

The CDR3, as DNA: TGTGCCACCAGCAGGCGACAGGGGGCTTACGGCTACACCTTC. Protein sequence: CATSRRQGAYGYTF. The chain joins TRBV15 to TRBJ1-2; 10 nucleotides agree with TRBD1. J gave up 8 bases and V 3 bases, and 6 bases lay outside the gene matches. The CDR3 length is 14 residues. In germline, CDR1 is LNHNV, CDR2 YYDKDF (reference sequence).

This clone has only one observation. V and J are TRBV7-3 and TRBJ1-1; D not certain. The V and J ends lost 7 bases and 0 bases respectively, with 12 bases between them. The length of the CDR3 is 14 residues. Germline values: CDR1 SGHTA, CDR2 FQGTGA. DNA for the CDR3: TGTGCCAGCACCTTCACGGGGATGAACACTGAAGCTTTCTTT. It yields the protein CASTFTGMNTEAFF. The full variable domain, in which reference TRBV7-3 and TRBJ1-1 provide the parts outside the CDR3, is GAGVSQTPSNKVTEKGKYVELRCDPISGHTALYWYRQSLGQGPEFLIYFQGTGAADDSGLPNDRFFAVRPEGSVSTLKIQRTERGDSAVYLCASTFTGMNTEAFFGQGTRLTVV.

To note about this clone: This same CDR3 is encoded by further DNA sequences in the sample. The rearrangement uses TRBV6-4 and TRBJ2-3, with TRBD2 matching 7 bases. The CDR3 sequence is 14 residues long. Per the germline V gene, CDR1 is MRHNA and CDR2 is SNTAGT. The J segment lost 0 bases and the V segment lost 9 bases, leaving 6 bases of the junction unmatched. The CDR3 DNA sequence: TGTGCCAGTCGTAGCGGGCCGAGCACAGATACGCAGTATTTT. The encoded protein is CASRSGPSTDTQYF.

This clone was recorded once. At the DNA level, this CDR3 is encoded by other sequences in the same sample as well. The J gene is TRBJ1-2, the V gene TRBV7-9; perhaps TRBD1 as D (5 bases). Germline CDR1 is SEHNR and CDR2 is FQNEAQ (reference sequence). CDR3 size: 13 residues. Trimming stripped 5 bases from V and 6 bases from J, with 13 bases between. Here the CDR3 DNA reads TGTGCCAGCAGCCTAGAGGGGATAGATGGCTACACCTTC. Protein product: CASSLEGIDGYTF.

The chain couples TRBV18 to TRBJ2-3; D gene unclear. The V gene lost 6 bases and the J gene lost 1 base, with 5 bases spanning the gap. The CDR3 has 12 residues. The germline CDR1 and CDR2 sequences are KGHSH and LQKENI. For the CDR3, the DNA is TGTGCCAGCTCCTATGGCACAGATACGCAGTATTTT. Translated, it gives CASSYGTDTQYF.